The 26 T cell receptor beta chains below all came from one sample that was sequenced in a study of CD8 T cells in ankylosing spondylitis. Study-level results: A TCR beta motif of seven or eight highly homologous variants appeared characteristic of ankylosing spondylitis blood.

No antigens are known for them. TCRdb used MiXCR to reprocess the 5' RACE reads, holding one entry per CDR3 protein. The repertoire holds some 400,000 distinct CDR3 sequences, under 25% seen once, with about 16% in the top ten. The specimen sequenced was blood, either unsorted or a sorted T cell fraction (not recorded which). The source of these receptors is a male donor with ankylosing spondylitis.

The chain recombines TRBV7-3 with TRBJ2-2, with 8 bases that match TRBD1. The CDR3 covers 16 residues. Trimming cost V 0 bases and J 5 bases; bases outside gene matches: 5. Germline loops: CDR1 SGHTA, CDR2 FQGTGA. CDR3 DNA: TGTGCCAGCAGCTTAACGGCAGGGGGCGCGACCGGGGAGCTGTTTTTT. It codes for CASSLTAGGATGELFF.

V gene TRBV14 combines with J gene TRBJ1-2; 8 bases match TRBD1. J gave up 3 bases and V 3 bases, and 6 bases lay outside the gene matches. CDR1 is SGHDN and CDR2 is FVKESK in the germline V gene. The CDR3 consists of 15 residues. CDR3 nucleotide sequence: TGTGCCAGCAGCCATTCGGACAGGGTCTACTATGGCTACACCTTC. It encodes CASSHSDRVYYGYTF. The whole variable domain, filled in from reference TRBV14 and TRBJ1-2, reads EAGVTQFPSHSVIEKGQTVTLRCDPISGHDNLYWYRRVMGKEIKFLLHFVKESKQDESGMPNNRFLAERTGGTYSTLKVQPAELEDSGVYFCASSHSDRVYYGYTFGSGTRLTVV.

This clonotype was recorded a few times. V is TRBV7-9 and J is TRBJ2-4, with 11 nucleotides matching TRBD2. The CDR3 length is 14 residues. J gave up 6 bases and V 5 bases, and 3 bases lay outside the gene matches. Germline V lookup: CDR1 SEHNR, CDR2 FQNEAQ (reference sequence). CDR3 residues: CASSEGLAVNIQYF. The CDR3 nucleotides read TGTGCCAGCAGCGAGGGACTAGCGGTAAACATTCAGTACTTC.

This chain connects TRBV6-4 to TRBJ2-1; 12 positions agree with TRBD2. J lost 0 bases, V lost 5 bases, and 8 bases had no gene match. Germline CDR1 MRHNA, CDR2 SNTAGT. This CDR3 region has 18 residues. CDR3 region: CASSRLAGAASSYNEQFF. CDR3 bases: TGTGCCAGCAGTCGACTAGCGGGAGCGGCGAGCTCCTACAATGAGCAGTTCTTC.

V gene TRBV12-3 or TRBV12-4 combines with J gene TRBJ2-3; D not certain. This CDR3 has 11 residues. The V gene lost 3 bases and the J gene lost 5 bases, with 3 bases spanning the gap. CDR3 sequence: CASSFGDTQYF. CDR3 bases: TGTGCCAGCAGTTTTGGAGATACGCAGTATTTT.

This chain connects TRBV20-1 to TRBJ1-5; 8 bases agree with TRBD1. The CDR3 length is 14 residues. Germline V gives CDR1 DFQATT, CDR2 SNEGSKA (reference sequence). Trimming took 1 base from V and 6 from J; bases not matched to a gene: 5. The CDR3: CSARADRGSQPQHF. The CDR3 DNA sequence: TGCAGTGCTAGAGCCGACAGGGGTAGTCAGCCCCAGCATTTT.

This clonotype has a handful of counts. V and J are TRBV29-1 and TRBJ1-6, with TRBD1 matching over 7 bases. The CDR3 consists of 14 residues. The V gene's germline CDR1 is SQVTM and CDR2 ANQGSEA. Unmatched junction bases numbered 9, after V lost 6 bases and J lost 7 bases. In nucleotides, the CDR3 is TGCAGCGTAAGGGGGCCCGAGTTAAATTCACCCCTCCACTTT. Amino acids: CSVRGPELNSPLHF.

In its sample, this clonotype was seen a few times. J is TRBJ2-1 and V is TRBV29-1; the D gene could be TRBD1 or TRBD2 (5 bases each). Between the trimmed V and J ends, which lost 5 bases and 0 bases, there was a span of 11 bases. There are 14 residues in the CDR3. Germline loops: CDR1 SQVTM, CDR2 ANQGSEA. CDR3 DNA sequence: TGCAGCGTTACCGCCGGGGCCTCCTACAATGAGCAGTTCTTC. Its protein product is CSVTAGASYNEQFF.

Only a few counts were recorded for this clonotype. The CDR3 here is CASSLALGLAGGPPDTQYF. The CDR3 DNA is TGTGCCAGCAGCTTAGCGTTGGGACTAGCGGGAGGGCCGCCAGATACGCAGTATTTT. The J gene is TRBJ2-3, the V gene TRBV7-2, with TRBD2 matching over 16 bases. The V segment lost 0 bases and the J segment 4 bases; nucleotides outside the gene matches: 7. Per germline, CDR1 SGHTA and CDR2 FQGNSA. This CDR3 is 19 amino acids long.

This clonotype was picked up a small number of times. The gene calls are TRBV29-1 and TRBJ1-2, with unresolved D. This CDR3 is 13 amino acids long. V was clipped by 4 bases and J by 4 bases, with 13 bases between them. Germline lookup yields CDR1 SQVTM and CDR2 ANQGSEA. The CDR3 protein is CSVAIATAYGYTF. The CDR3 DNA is TGCAGCGTTGCTATAGCTACCGCCTATGGCTACACCTTC.

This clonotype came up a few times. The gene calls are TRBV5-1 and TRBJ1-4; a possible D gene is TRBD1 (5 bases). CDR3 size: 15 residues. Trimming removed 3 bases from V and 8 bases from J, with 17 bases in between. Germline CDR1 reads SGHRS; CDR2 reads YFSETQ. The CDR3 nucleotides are TGCGCCAGCAGCTCCAGGGCCTTAGGCGCGGAAAAACTGTTTTTT. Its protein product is CASSSRALGAEKLFF.

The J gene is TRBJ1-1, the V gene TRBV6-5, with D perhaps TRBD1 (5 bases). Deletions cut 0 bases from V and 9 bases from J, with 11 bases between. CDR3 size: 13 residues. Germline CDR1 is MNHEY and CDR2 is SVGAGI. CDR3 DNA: TGTGCCAGCAGTTACTCGTATAGGGGACAAGCTTTCTTT. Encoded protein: CASSYSYRGQAFF.

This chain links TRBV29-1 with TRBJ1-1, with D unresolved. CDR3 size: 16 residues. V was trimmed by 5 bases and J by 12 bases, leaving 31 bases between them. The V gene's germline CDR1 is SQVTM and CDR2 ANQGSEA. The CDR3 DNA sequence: TGCAGCGTTTTATCGGTAGGAGACCGGGCTACCCTCGAGACTTTCTTT. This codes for CSVLSVGDRATLETFF. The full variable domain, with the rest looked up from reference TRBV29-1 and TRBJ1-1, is SAVISQKPSRDICQRGTSLTIQCQVDSQVTMMFWYRQQPGQSLTLIATANQGSEATYESGFVIDKFPISRPNLTFSTLTVSNMSPEDSSIYLCSVLSVGDRATLETFFGQGTRLTVV.

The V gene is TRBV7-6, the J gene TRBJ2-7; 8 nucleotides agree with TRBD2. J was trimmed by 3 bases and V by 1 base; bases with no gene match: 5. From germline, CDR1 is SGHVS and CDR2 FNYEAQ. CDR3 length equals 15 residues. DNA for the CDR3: TGTGCCAGCAGCTTAGGAGGACTAGCCCGCTACGAGCAGTACTTC. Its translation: CASSLGGLARYEQYF.

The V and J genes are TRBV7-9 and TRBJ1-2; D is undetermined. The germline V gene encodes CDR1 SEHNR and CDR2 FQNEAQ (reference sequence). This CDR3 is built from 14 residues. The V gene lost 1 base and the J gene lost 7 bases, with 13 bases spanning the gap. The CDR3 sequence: CASSLGAASGGYTF. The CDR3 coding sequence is TGTGCCAGCAGCTTAGGGGCGGCAAGTGGTGGCTACACCTTC.

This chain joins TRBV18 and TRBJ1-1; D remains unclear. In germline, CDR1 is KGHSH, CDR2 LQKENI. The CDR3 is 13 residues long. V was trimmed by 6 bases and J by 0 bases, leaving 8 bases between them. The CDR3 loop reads CASSQEMNTEAFF. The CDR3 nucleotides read TGTGCCAGCTCCCAGGAAATGAACACTGAAGCTTTCTTT.

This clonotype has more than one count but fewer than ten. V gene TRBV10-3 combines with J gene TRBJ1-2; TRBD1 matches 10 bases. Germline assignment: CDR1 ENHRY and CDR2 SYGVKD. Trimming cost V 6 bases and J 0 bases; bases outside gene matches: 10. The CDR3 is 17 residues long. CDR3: CAIRDRDRGSANYGYTF. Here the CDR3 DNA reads TGTGCCATCAGGGACCGGGACAGGGGATCAGCTAACTATGGCTACACCTTC.

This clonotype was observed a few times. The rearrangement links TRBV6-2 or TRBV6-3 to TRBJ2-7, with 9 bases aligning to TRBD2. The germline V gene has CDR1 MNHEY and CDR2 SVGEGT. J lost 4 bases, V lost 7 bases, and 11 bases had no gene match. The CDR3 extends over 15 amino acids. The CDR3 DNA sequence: TGTGCCAGCACTCTATCGGGACTAGCTGATTACGAGCAGTACTTC. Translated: CASTLSGLADYEQYF.

The CDR3 here is CASSQAGVGLSQPQHF. CDR3 in DNA: TGTGCCAGCAGCCAAGCAGGAGTGGGGCTGAGTCAGCCCCAGCATTTT. The chain recombines TRBV3-1 with TRBJ1-5, with D maybe TRBD1 (5 bases). CDR3 length equals 16 residues. The V end was cut by 1 base, the J end by 6 bases, with 16 bases between. Germline assignment: CDR1 LGHDT and CDR2 YNNKEL (reference sequence).

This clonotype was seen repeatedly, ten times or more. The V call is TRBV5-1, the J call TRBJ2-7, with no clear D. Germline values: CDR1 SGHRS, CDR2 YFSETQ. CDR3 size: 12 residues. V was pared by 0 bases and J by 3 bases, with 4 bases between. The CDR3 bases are TGCGCCAGCAGCTTGGGGGACTACGAGCAGTACTTC. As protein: CASSLGDYEQYF.

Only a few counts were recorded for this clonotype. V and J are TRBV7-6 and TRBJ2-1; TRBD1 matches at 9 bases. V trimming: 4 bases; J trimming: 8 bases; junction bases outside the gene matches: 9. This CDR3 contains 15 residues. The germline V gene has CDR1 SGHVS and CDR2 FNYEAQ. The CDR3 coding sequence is TGTGCCAGCAGCTCAGGCCGGGACAGGGCTCATGAGCAGTTCTTC. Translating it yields CASSSGRDRAHEQFF.

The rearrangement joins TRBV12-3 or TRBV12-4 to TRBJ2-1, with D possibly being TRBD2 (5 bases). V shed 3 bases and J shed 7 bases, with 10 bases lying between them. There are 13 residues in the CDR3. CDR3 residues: CASSFVEGNEQFF. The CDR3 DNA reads TGTGCCAGCAGTTTCGTTGAGGGAAATGAGCAGTTCTTC.

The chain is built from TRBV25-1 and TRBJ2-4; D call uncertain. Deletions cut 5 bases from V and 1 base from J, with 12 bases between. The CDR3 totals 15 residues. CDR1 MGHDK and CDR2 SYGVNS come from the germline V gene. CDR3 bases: TGTGCCAGCAGTCCCTTGGGCGAGGCCAAAAACATTCAGTACTTC. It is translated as CASSPLGEAKNIQYF.

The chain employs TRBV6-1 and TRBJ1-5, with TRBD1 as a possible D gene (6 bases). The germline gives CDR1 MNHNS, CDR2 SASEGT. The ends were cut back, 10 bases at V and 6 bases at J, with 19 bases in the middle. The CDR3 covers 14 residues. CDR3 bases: TGTGCCACCAACATGGGGGGCGGCGGTCAGCCCCAGCATTTT. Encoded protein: CATNMGGGGQPQHF.

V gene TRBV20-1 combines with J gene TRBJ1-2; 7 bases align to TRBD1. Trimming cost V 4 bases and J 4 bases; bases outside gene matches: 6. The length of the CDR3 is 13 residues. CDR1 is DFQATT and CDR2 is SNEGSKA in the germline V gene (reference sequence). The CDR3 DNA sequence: TGCAGTGCTAATCCGGGACAGATCTATGGCTACACCTTC. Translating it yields CSANPGQIYGYTF.

CDR3 amino acids: CASSLDFGYEQYF. CDR3 coding DNA: TGTGCCAGCAGCCTAGACTTTGGATACGAGCAGTACTTC. J is TRBJ2-7 and V is TRBV12-3 or TRBV12-4, with unresolved D. The CDR3 loop spans 13 amino acids. Trimming took off 6 bases at V and 4 bases at J, with 13 bases between the two ends.